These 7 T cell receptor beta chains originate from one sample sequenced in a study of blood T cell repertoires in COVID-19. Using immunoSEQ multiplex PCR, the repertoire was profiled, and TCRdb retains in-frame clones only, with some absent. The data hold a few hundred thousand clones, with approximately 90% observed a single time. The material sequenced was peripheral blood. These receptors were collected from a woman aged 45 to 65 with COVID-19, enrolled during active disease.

CDR3 loop: CASGPGQGTYEQYF. The CDR3 DNA follows: TGTGCCAGCGGTCCGGGACAGGGAACCTACGAGCAGTACTTC. This chain connects TRBV6-6 to TRBJ2-7; 9 nucleotides match TRBD1. The CDR3 loop spans 14 amino acids. Germline CDR1 and CDR2: MNHNY and SVGAGI (reference sequence). Trimming at V came to 8 bases and at J to 2 bases, leaving 7 bases not matched to a gene.

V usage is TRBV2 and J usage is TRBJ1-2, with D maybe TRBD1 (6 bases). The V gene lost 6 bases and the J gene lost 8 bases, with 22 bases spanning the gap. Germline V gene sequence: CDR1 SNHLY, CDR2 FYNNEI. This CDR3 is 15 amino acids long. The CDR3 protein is CASRGANRDLKGYTF. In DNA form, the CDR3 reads TGTGCCAGCAGGGGGGCTAACCGGGACCTGAAGGGCTACACCTTC.

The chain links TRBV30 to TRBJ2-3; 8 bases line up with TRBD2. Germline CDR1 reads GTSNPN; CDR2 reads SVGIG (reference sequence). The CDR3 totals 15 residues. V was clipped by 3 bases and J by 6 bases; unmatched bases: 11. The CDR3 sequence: CAWRRPGGGSDTQYF. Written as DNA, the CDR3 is TGTGCCTGGAGACGCCCGGGGGGGGGCTCGGATACGCAGTATTTT.

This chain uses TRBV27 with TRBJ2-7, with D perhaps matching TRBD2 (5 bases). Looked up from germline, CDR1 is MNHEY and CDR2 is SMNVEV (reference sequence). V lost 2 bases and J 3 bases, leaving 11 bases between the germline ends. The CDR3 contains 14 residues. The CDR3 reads CASSLRPGSYEQYF. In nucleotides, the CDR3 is TGTGCCAGCAGTTTACGACCGGGGAGCTACGAGCAGTACTTC.

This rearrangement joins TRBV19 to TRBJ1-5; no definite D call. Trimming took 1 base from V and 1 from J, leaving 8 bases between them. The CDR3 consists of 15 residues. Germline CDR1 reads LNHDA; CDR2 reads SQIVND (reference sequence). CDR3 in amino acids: CASSIVTESNQPQHF. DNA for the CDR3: TGTGCCAGTAGTATAGTAACGGAGAGCAATCAGCCCCAGCATTTT.

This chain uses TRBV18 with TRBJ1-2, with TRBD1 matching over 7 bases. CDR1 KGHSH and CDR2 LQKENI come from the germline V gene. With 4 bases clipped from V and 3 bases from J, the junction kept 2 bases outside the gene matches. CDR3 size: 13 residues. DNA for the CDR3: TGTGCCAGCTCACGTGGACAGGACTATGGCTACACCTTC. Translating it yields CASSRGQDYGYTF. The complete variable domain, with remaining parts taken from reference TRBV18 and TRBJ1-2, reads NAGVMQNPRHLVRRRGQEARLRCSPMKGHSHVYWYRQLPEEGLKFMVYLQKENIIDESGMPKERFSAEFPKEGPSILRIQQVVRGDSAAYFCASSRGQDYGYTFGSGTRLTVV.

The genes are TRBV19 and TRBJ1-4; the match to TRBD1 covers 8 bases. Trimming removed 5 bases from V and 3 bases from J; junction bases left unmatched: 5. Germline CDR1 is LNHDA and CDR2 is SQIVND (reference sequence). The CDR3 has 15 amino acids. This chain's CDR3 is CASSFRTGPNEKLFF. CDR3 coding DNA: TGTGCCAGTAGTTTCAGGACAGGGCCTAATGAAAAACTGTTTTTT.